This T cell receptor (beta chain) was retrieved from a study of cytomegalovirus exposure and HLA in healthy donors. The overall study: The use of the same platform for the approximately 130 validation repertoires and the roughly 680 first-cohort repertoires was reported by a later analysis.

TCRdb's copy holds only in-frame clones and misses some; the assay was immunoSEQ multiplex PCR. The sample lists about 180,000 clones, around 84% occurring once. The germline V gene encodes CDR1 GTSNPN and CDR2 SVGIG (reference sequence). The CDR3 covers 13 residues. V lost 3 bases and J lost 1, with 9 bases in between. This chain joins TRBV30 and TRBJ1-1, with D unresolved. Sequencing was done on a sample of PBMCs. This TCR was recovered from a man aged 18 to 35 in good health and CMV-seropositive. In nucleotides, the CDR3 is TGTGCCTGGAGACTTTTTCAGAACACTGAAGCTTTCTTT. Translating it yields CAWRLFQNTEAFF.